The 13 T cell receptor beta chains below were found in one sample sequenced in a study of blood T cell repertoires in COVID-19. TCRdb's copy holds only in-frame clones and misses some; the assay was immunoSEQ multiplex PCR. The sample records 380,000 or so clones, approximately 86% being singletons. The sample comprised PBMCs or T cells enriched from blood (not recorded which). The receptor source for this set is a woman aged 40-49 years with acute COVID-19.

V and J are TRBV7-9 and TRBJ2-3, with D tentatively TRBD1 (5 bases). The CDR3 contains 14 residues. Germline CDR1 is SEHNR and CDR2 is FQNEAQ (reference sequence). The ends were cut back, 5 bases at V and 4 bases at J, with 13 bases in the middle. The CDR3 region has the DNA TGTGCCAGCAGCCCTCGACAGAGAGCAGATACGCAGTATTTT. As protein: CASSPRQRADTQYF.

The gene calls are TRBV7-2 and TRBJ1-1; D is unresolved. CDR1 and CDR2 from the germline V gene are SGHTA and FQGNSA. The V end lost 1 base, the J end lost 5 bases, and 8 bases lay between the germline ends. The CDR3 runs to 13 residues. The CDR3 nucleotides are TGTGCCAGCAGCTTAGGGGCTGGAACTGAAGCTTTCTTT. It codes for CASSLGAGTEAFF. Complete variable domain (other parts from reference TRBV7-2 and TRBJ1-1): GAGVSQSPSNKVTEKGKDVELRCDPISGHTALYWYRQSLGQGLEFLIYFQGNSAPDKSGLPSDRFSAERTGGSVSTLTIQRTQQEDSAVYLCASSLGAGTEAFFGQGTRLTVV.

In its sample, this clone was seen once. The chain carries TRBV2 and TRBJ1-5; D gene ambiguous. Germline CDR1 is SNHLY and CDR2 is FYNNEI. The ends were cut back, 4 bases at V and 0 bases at J, with 10 bases in the middle. This CDR3 contains 15 residues. This chain's CDR3 is CASSGPGSSNQPQHF. As DNA, the CDR3 is TGTGCCAGCAGTGGACCGGGATCTAGCAATCAGCCCCAGCATTTT.

The chain uses TRBV7-6 and TRBJ2-7, with D perhaps TRBD2 (6 bases). Germline V CDR1 and CDR2: SGHVS, FNYEAQ. V lost 4 bases, J lost 3 bases, and 13 bases lay in between. CDR3 length equals 14 residues. The CDR3 bases are TGTGCCAGCAGCTCCGGGACTGGAGACTACGAGCAGTACTTC. Its protein product is CASSSGTGDYEQYF.

The rearrangement joins TRBV6-1 to TRBJ1-5; TRBD1 agrees at 8 bases. This CDR3 spans 15 amino acids. Germline V lookup: CDR1 MNHNS, CDR2 SASEGT. V dropped 1 base and J dropped 7; count of bases not matched to a gene: 6. The CDR3 loop is CASSEEDRVRQPQHF. In DNA, the CDR3 is TGTGCCAGCAGTGAAGAGGACAGGGTGCGACAGCCCCAGCATTTT.

V gene TRBV9 combines with J gene TRBJ2-1, with 8 bases lining up with TRBD2. The V and J ends lost 0 bases and 4 bases, in that order; junction bases with no gene match: 3. CDR3 length: 15 amino acids. Germline assignment: CDR1 SGDLS and CDR2 YYNGEE. CDR3: CASSVVAGGYNEQFF. The CDR3 coding sequence is TGTGCCAGCAGCGTAGTGGCGGGGGGATACAATGAGCAGTTCTTC.

J is TRBJ2-1 and V is TRBV9; no reliable D call. Germline CDR1 and CDR2: SGDLS and YYNGEE. The CDR3 has 16 amino acids. The V end was cut by 0 bases, the J end by 3 bases, with 13 bases between. CDR3 protein: CASSVGYRRLYNEQFF. CDR3 in DNA: TGTGCCAGCAGCGTAGGATACCGGCGGCTCTACAATGAGCAGTTCTTC.

Comments on this clone: Other DNA sequences in this sample translate to the same CDR3. The gene calls are TRBV6-5 and TRBJ1-1; the match to TRBD1 covers 7 bases. J lost 4 bases, V lost 0 bases, and 8 bases had no gene match. This CDR3 is built from 16 residues. Germline values: CDR1 MNHEY, CDR2 SVGAGI. The CDR3 loop reads CASSYSRTGVGTEAFF. The CDR3 DNA is TGTGCCAGCAGTTACTCCCGAACAGGGGTGGGCACTGAAGCTTTCTTT.

The chain joins TRBV13 to TRBJ2-3, with TRBD2 matching over 7 bases. J gave up 0 bases and V 6 bases, and 6 bases lay outside the gene matches. This CDR3 spans 15 amino acids. In germline, CDR1 is PRHDT, CDR2 FYEKMQ (reference sequence). CDR3 DNA: TGTGCCAGCAGATTGGGGGGGTTAAGCACAGATACGCAGTATTTT. Translated, it gives CASRLGGLSTDTQYF.

CDR3 sequence reads: CASSFLAGGSGGGYTF. Written as DNA, the CDR3 is TGTGCCAGCAGCTTTCTGGCAGGGGGCTCAGGCGGTGGCTACACCTTC. This chain links TRBV5-4 with TRBJ1-2, with 8 bases that match TRBD1. The CDR3 totals 16 residues. V was clipped by 2 bases and J by 7 bases; unmatched bases: 13. Germline assignment: CDR1 SGHNT and CDR2 YYREEE (reference sequence).

About this clone itself: Mismatch with germline at one junction end may stem from a read error. The chain couples TRBV3-1 (or the pseudogene TRBV3-2) to TRBJ2-7, with a possible D match to TRBD1 (5 bases). Germline values: CDR1 LGHDT, CDR2 YNNKEL (reference sequence). The CDR3 contains 14 residues. CDR3 loop: CASSQGGFSRDPLF. The CDR3 bases are TGTGCCAGCAGCCAAGGAGGTTTTTCCAGGGATCCCCTCTTC.

About this clone itself: The same CDR3 also results from other DNA sequences found in this sample. V is TRBV2 and J is TRBJ2-3, with D possibly being TRBD2 (6 bases). CDR1 SNHLY and CDR2 FYNNEI come from the germline V gene. Trimming cost V 6 bases and J 5 bases, with 9 bases left between them. The CDR3 runs to 12 residues. The CDR3 region has the DNA TGTGCCAGCAGGGGGGGAGGAGATACGCAGTATTTT. It yields the protein CASRGGGDTQYF.

This chain uses TRBV19 with TRBJ2-5; 9 nucleotides line up with TRBD2. CDR1 LNHDA and CDR2 SQIVND come from the germline V gene (reference sequence). Unmatched junction bases numbered 10, after V lost 7 bases and J lost 4 bases. This CDR3 contains 15 residues. For the CDR3, the DNA is TGTGCCAGTACCATAACTAGCGGGTCACGAGAGACCCAGTACTTC. This encodes CASTITSGSRETQYF.